This T cell receptor (beta chain) was profiled in a study of blood T cell repertoires in COVID-19. About the research overall: PBMCs, B-cell-depleted T cells, or T cells were the source of the cDNA or gDNA that made up the material.

The V gene's germline CDR1 is SGHAT and CDR2 FQDESV (reference sequence). Trimming left V 1 base short and J 6 bases short, with 16 bases between. The CDR3 runs to 15 residues. This clone was counted only a few times. As handled by the study authors: Using reference gene primer amplification, nucleated cell counts were estimated. Sequencing used immunoSEQ multiplex PCR; TCRdb keeps in-frame clones, though not all of them. V, J and clone size were drawn from that table, and D and trimming were deduced from the DNA. The sample lists about 150,000 clones, about 83% occurring once. The chain carries TRBV11-1 and TRBJ2-7; no firm D call. The TCR sequence derives from a human donor in a cohort sampled during active COVID-19. What was sequenced was peripheral blood. The CDR3 reads CASSLVRDSLFEQYF. The CDR3 DNA follows: TGTGCCAGCAGCTTAGTCCGAGACTCCCTCTTCGAGCAGTACTTC.